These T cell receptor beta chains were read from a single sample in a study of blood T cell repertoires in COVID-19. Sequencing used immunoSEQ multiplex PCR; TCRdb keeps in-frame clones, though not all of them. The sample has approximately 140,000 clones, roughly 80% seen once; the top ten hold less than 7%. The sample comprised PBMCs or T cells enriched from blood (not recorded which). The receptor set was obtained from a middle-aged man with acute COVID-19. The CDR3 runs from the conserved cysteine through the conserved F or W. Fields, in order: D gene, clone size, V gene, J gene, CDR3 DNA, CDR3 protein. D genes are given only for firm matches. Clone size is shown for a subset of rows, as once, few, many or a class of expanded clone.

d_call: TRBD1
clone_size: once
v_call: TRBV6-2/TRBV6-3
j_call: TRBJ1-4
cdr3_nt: TGTGCCAGCAGTCCCCGGGACAGGGGCGGTGAAAAACTGTTTTTT
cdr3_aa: CASSPRDRGGEKLFF

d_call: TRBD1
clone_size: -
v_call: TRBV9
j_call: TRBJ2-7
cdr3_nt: TGTGCCAGCAGCGTAGGGGAGACAGGGGAAGACTTCTACGAGCAGTACTTC
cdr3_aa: CASSVGETGEDFYEQYF

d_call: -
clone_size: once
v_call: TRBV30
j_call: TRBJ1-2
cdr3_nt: TGTGCCTGGAACCTCCGGGGGGGGGATAGTGGCTACACCTTC
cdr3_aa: CAWNLRGGDSGYTF

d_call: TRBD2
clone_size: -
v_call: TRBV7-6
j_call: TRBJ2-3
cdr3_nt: TGTGCCAGCAGCTTAGCCCTAGCGGGGACCGGCACAGATACGCAGTATTTT
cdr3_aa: CASSLALAGTGTDTQYF

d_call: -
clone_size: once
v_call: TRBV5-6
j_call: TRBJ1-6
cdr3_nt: TGTGCCAGCAGCTTCGATTACAGGGCTACTAATTCACCCCTCCACTTT
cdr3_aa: CASSFDYRATNSPLHF

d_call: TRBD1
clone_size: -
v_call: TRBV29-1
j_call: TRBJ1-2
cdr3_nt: TGCAGCGTTGGTGGGACAGGGGGCAGCGGCTACACCTTC
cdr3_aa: CSVGGTGGSGYTF

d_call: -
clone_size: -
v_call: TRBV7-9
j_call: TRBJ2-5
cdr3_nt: TGTGCCAGCAGCTTTCCAACAGGACCGCAAGAGACCCAGTACTTC
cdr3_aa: CASSFPTGPQETQYF

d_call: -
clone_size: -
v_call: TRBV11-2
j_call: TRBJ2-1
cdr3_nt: TGTGCCAGCAGCTTAGGGCAGCGGGATGAGCAGTTCTTC
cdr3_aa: CASSLGQRDEQFF

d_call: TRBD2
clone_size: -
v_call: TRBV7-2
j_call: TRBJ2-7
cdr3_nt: TGTGCCAGCAGCTCGGGAGGGGACGTATACGAGCAGTACTTC
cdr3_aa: CASSSGGDVYEQYF

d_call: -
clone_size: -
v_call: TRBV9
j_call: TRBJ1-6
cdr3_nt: TGTGCCAGCAGCCCCTCCCCGGTGAGGAATTCACCCCTCCACTTT
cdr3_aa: CASSPSPVRNSPLHF

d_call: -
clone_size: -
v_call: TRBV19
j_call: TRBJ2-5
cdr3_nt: TGTGCCAGTAGTAGACAGCTACAAGAGACCCAGTACTTC
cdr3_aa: CASSRQLQETQYF

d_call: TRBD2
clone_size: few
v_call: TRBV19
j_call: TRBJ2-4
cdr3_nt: TGTGCCAGTAGTATAATTGCGGGGGGCGCCAAAAACATTCAGTACTTC
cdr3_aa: CASSIIAGGAKNIQYF

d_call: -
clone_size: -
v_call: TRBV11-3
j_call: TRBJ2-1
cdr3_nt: TGTGCCAGCAGCTTAGATAGCGGTGGGCTCACCTACAATGAGCAGTTCTTC
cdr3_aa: CASSLDSGGLTYNEQFF

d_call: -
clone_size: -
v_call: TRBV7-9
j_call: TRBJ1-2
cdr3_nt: TGTGCCAGCAGCCAGACAGACTATGGCTACACCTTC
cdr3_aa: CASSQTDYGYTF

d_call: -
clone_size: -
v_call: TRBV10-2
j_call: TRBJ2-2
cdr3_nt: TGCGCCAGCTCCCCGTGGGGGGGCAACACCGGGGAGCTGTTTTTT
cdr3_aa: CASSPWGGNTGELFF

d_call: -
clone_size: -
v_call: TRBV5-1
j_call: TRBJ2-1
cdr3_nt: TGCGCCAGCAGCTTGGATCAGTGGAGCGAGCAGTTCTTC
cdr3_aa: CASSLDQWSEQFF

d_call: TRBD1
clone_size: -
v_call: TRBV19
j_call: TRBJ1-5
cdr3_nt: TGTGCCAGTAGCCTATTGGGACAGGGGGCCGGGAGTCAGCCCCAGCATTTT
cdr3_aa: CASSLLGQGAGSQPQHF

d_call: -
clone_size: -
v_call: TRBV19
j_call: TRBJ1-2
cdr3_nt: TGTGCCAGTAGTATAGCGCGGACAGCCTATGGCTACACCTTC
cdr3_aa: CASSIARTAYGYTF

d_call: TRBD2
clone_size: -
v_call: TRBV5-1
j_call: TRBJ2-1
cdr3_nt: TGCGCCAGCAGCTTGGCCCCTTTGGGAGCGGGATTCAATGAGCAGTTCTTC
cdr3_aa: CASSLAPLGAGFNEQFF

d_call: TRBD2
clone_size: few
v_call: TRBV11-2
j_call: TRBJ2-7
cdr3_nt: TGTGCCAGCAGCTTATCCCGGGGACTAGCGGGAGAGGACGAGCAGTACTTC
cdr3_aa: CASSLSRGLAGEDEQYF